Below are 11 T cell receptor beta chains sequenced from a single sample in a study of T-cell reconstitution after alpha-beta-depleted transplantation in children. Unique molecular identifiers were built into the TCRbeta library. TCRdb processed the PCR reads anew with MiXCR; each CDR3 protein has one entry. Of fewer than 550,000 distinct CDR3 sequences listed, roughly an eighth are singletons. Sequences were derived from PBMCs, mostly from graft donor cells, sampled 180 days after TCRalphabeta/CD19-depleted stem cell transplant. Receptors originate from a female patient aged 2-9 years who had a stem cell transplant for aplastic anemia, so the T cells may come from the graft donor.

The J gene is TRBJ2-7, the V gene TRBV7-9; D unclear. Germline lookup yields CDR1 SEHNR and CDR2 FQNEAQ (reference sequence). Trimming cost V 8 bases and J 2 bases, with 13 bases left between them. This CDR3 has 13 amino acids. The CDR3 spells CASARNLPYEQYF. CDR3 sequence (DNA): TGTGCCAGCGCCCGGAACCTCCCCTACGAGCAGTACTTC.

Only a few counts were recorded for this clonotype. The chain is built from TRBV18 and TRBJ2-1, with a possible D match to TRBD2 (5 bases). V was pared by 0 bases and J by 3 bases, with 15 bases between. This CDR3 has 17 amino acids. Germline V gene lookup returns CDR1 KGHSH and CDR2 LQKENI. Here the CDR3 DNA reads TGTGCCAGCTCACCACCCCTGACGGGAATTATCTACAATGAGCAGTTCTTC. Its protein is CASSPPLTGIIYNEQFF.

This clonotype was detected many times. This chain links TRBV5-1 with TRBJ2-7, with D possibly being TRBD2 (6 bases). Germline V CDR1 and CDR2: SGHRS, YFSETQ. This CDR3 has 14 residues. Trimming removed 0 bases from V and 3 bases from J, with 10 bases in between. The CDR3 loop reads CASSLAGEYYEQYV. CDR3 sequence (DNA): TGCGCCAGCAGCTTGGCGGGAGAGTACTACGAGCAGTACGTC.

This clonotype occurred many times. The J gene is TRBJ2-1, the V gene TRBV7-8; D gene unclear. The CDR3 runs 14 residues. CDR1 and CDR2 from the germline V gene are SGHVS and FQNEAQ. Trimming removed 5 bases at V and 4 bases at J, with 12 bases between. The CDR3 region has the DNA TGTGCCAGCAGCCTAAGTCGCGTTTACAATGAGCAGTTCTTC. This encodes CASSLSRVYNEQFF.

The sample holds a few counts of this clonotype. CDR3 amino acids: CASSLQSGVLFNEQFF. As DNA, the CDR3 is TGTGCCAGCAGTTTACAGAGCGGGGTCCTCTTTAATGAGCAGTTCTTC. The chain is built from TRBV27 and TRBJ2-1, with 7 bases that match TRBD2. Looked up from germline, CDR1 is MNHEY and CDR2 is SMNVEV (reference sequence). Trimming at V came to 2 bases and at J to 7 bases, leaving 11 bases not matched to a gene. This CDR3 comprises 16 residues.

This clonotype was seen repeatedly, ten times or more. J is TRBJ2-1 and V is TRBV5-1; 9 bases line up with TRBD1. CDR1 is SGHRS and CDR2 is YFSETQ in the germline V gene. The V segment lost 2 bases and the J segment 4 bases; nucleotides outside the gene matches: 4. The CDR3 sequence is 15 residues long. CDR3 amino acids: CASSFGTGLYNEQFF. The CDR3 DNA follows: TGCGCCAGCAGCTTTGGGACAGGGCTTTACAATGAGCAGTTCTTC.

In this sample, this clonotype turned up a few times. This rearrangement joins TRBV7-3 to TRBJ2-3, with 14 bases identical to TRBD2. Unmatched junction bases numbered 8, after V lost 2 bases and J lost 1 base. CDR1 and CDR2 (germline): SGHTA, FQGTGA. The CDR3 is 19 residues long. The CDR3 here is CASSLRTGTSGGRTDTQYF. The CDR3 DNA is TGTGCCAGCAGCTTACGGACCGGGACTAGCGGGGGACGCACAGATACGCAGTATTTT.

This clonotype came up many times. The CDR3 DNA reads TGTGCCAGCAGCGCAGGGGACGCGGGGGTAAATGAGCAGTTCTTC. This codes for CASSAGDAGVNEQFF. The genes are TRBV7-3 and TRBJ2-1, with a possible D match to TRBD2 (7 bases). This CDR3 region has 15 residues. Germline lookup yields CDR1 SGHTA and CDR2 FQGTGA. The germline V and J ends were trimmed by 5 bases and 7 bases, with 18 bases remaining between them.

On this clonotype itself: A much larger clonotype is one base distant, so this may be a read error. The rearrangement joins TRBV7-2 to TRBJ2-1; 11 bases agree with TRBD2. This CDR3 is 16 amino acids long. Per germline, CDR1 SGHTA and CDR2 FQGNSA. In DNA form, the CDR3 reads TGTGCCACCAGCTTACTAGCGGGAGTTTCGTACAATGAGCAGTTCTTC. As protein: CATSLLAGVSYNEQFF.

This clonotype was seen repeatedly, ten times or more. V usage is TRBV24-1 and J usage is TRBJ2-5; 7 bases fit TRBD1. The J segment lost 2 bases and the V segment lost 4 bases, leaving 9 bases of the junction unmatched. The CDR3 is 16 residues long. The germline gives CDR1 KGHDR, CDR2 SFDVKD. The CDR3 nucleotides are TGTGCCACCAGTGACCCCCAGACAGGGCTTCAAGAGACCCAGTACTTC. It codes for CATSDPQTGLQETQYF.

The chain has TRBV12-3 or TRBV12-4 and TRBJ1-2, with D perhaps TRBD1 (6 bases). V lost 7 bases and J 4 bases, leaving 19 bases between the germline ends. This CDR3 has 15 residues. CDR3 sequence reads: CASTPRTAGGYGYTF. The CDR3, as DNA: TGTGCCAGCACTCCTAGGACAGCGGGTGGCTATGGCTACACCTTC.